The clone carrying this T cell receptor (beta chain) was observed a few times. V lost 5 bases to trimming and J lost 6 bases; unmatched junction nucleotides: 4. Per the germline V gene, CDR1 is MNHNS and CDR2 is SASEGT. This CDR3 region has 14 residues. Profiled with immunoSEQ multiplex PCR; TCRdb holds only in-frame clones, not every one. This sample has some 38,000 clones, with 76% found just once. In every patient, relapse followed autologous stem cell transplantation, while exposure to brentuximab vedotin differed. This entry comes from a study of PD-1 blockade in classical Hodgkin lymphoma. This sequence was found in a human donor with classical Hodgkin lymphoma. Material: peripheral blood mononuclear cells (PBMCs), obtained before the second cycle of nivolumab. This chain joins TRBV6-1 and TRBJ2-2; 9 bases align to TRBD1. CDR3 sequence reads: CASSPTGGSGELFF. CDR3 nucleotides: TGTGCCAGCAGTCCGACAGGGGGGTCCGGGGAGCTGTTTTTT.